This TCR beta chain came from a study of cytomegalovirus exposure and HLA in healthy donors. Study results and limitations: Later, an analysis found that common viral pathogens appeared to be linked with several of the most significant clusters. Earlier analysis looked at TCR beta V segments, and most were productive about 90% or about 30% of the time.

60 Vbeta and 13 Jbeta primers were used in PCR. Assay: immunoSEQ multiplex PCR; the TCRdb copy retains only in-frame clones and omits some. The sample has about 120,000 clones; around 77% are singletons. From germline, CDR1 is ENHRY and CDR2 SYGVKD. V lost 2 bases, J lost 5 bases, and 1 base stayed unmatched. The CDR3 runs 13 residues. This clone was found a few times. Its antigen is undetermined. The sequencing sample was made of PBMCs. The clonotype originates from a man aged 45-65 years in good health and CMV-seropositive. The rearrangement links TRBV10-3 to TRBJ2-5, with TRBD1 matching over 8 bases. The CDR3 coding sequence is TGTGCCATCAGTGAGAGGACAGGGGAGACCCAGTACTTC. It is translated as CAISERTGETQYF.